This passage covers 19 T cell receptor beta chains from one sample sequenced in a study of blood T cell repertoires in COVID-19. Only in-frame clones appear in the TCRdb table, and some are missing; sequencing was by immunoSEQ multiplex PCR. The repertoire holds 200,000 to 250,000 clones, with about 85% as singletons. Sequenced input: peripheral blood. These TCRs come from a woman between 18 and 29 years old who had recovered from COVID-19.

The chain carries TRBV3-1 (or the pseudogene TRBV3-2) and TRBJ2-3, with 7 bases that match TRBD2. Unmatched junction bases numbered 11, after V lost 3 bases and J lost 2 bases. This CDR3 comprises 17 residues. The germline gives CDR1 LGHDT, CDR2 YNNKEL (reference sequence). The CDR3 spells CASSQDGLAADTDTQYF. Here the CDR3 DNA reads TGTGCCAGCAGCCAGGACGGGCTAGCGGCAGACACAGATACGCAGTATTTT.

CDR3 sequence: CASSQSGPSKNIQYF. CDR3 nucleotides: TGTGCCAGCAGTCAAAGCGGACCCTCCAAAAACATTCAGTACTTC. The chain has TRBV27 and TRBJ2-4, with TRBD2 as a possible D gene (5 bases). The germline V gene encodes CDR1 MNHEY and CDR2 SMNVEV (reference sequence). Trimming stripped 5 bases from V and 2 bases from J, with 13 bases between. The CDR3 is 15 amino acids.

This clone has just a few counts. This chain links TRBV29-1 with TRBJ2-7; D is possibly TRBD1 (5 bases). The germline gives CDR1 SQVTM, CDR2 ANQGSEA. This CDR3 is built from 11 residues. V was cut by 7 bases and J by 3 bases, with 10 bases left in between. This CDR3 reads CSGDTGYEQYF. The DNA of the CDR3 is TGCAGCGGCGATACAGGCTACGAGCAGTACTTC.

CDR3 sequence: CAITDGTGGNEQFF. The DNA of the CDR3 is TGCGCCATTACGGATGGGACAGGGGGCAATGAGCAGTTCTTC. The chain combines TRBV5-1 with TRBJ2-1, with 11 bases fitting TRBD1. The V gene end was trimmed by 9 bases and the J gene end by 6 bases; junction bases not matched to a gene: 8. CDR1 SGHRS and CDR2 YFSETQ come from the germline V gene. This CDR3 contains 14 residues.

This clone was recorded a few times. The chain employs TRBV12-3 or TRBV12-4 and TRBJ1-4; weak D call: TRBD1 (5 bases). The V end was cut by 6 bases, the J end by 8 bases, with 13 bases between. The CDR3 extends over 13 amino acids. This chain's CDR3 is CASREGYGEKLFF. Here the CDR3 DNA reads TGTGCCAGCAGGGAGGGGTATGGAGAAAAACTGTTTTTT.

This chain uses TRBV13 with TRBJ1-4; the match to TRBD1 covers 7 bases. From germline, CDR1 is PRHDT and CDR2 FYEKMQ (reference sequence). This CDR3 is 14 amino acids long. V was pared by 5 bases and J by 7 bases, with 7 bases of the junction left unmatched. CDR3 sequence (DNA): TGTGCCAGCAGCATCGGGACAGACCCTGAAAAACTGTTTTTT. Residues: CASSIGTDPEKLFF.

This chain joins TRBV21-1 and TRBJ1-4. TRBV21-1 corresponds to a pseudogene. The CDR3 length is 17 residues. CDR3 coding DNA: TGTGCCAGCAGCAAGGTCCGGAGAATAACAACTAATGAAAAACTGTTTTTT. Protein product: CASSKVRRITTNEKLFF.

The chain has TRBV7-3 and TRBJ2-3; TRBD1 matches at 10 bases. J gave up 2 bases and V 3 bases, and 14 bases lay outside the gene matches. Germline assignment: CDR1 SGHTA and CDR2 FQGTGA. The CDR3 has 19 amino acids. This CDR3 reads CASSLTGGAAGALTDTQYF. The CDR3, as DNA: TGTGCCAGCAGCTTGACAGGGGGCGCTGCGGGTGCCCTCACAGATACGCAGTATTTT.

The V call is TRBV3-1 (or the pseudogene TRBV3-2), the J call TRBJ1-1, with D hard to call. The CDR3 consists of 15 residues. Germline assignment: CDR1 LGHDT and CDR2 YNNKEL (reference sequence). The ends were cut back, 4 bases at V and 0 bases at J, with 12 bases in the middle. The chain's CDR3 is CASSLFTVMNTEAFF. CDR3 DNA: TGTGCCAGCAGCCTCTTTACAGTCATGAACACTGAAGCTTTCTTT.

A word on this clone: The sample holds other DNA sequences that translate to the same CDR3. V and J are TRBV18 and TRBJ2-1; 16 bases fit TRBD2. The CDR3 extends over 16 amino acids. The V segment lost 0 bases and the J segment 7 bases; nucleotides outside the gene matches: 0. Germline V gene data show CDR1 as KGHSH and CDR2 as LQKENI. The chain's CDR3 is CASSPPGLAGGNEQFF. The CDR3 DNA reads as TGTGCCAGCTCACCACCGGGACTAGCGGGAGGGAATGAGCAGTTCTTC.

The J gene is TRBJ2-2, the V gene TRBV12-5; D gene uncertain. Germline V lookup: CDR1 LGHNT, CDR2 FRNRAP. The CDR3 consists of 14 residues. V lost 2 bases to trimming and J lost 2 bases, with 6 bases between them. The CDR3 bases are TGTGCTAGTGGTTTGATCCCAAACACCGGGGAGCTGTTTTTT. It translates to CASGLIPNTGELFF. Full variable domain (rest looked up from reference TRBV12-5 and TRBJ2-2): DARVTQTPRHKVTEMGQEVTMRCQPILGHNTVFWYRQTMMQGLELLAYFRNRAPLDDSGMPKDRFSAEMPDATLATLKIQPSEPRDSAVYFCASGLIPNTGELFFGEGSRLTVL.

The chain joins TRBV6-2 or TRBV6-3 to TRBJ1-2; 9 bases align to TRBD1. J was trimmed by 4 bases and V by 6 bases; bases with no gene match: 9. Germline V lookup: CDR1 MNHEY, CDR2 SVGEGT. The CDR3 loop spans 15 amino acids. The CDR3 loop reads CASSKRQGDPYGYTF. Here the CDR3 DNA reads TGTGCCAGCAGCAAACGACAGGGGGATCCCTATGGCTACACCTTC.

This clone was detected only once. The chain has TRBV15 and TRBJ1-1; D may be TRBD1 (6 bases). Deletions cut 4 bases from V and 2 bases from J, with 14 bases between. The CDR3 runs 15 residues. The germline V gene encodes CDR1 LNHNV and CDR2 YYDKDF (reference sequence). The chain's CDR3 is CATSTPDRLNTEAFF. DNA of the CDR3: TGTGCCACCAGCACCCCGGACAGACTCAACACTGAAGCTTTCTTT. Full variable domain (remainder filled in from reference TRBV15 and TRBJ1-1): DAMVIQNPRYQVTQFGKPVTLSCSQTLNHNVMYWYQQKSSQAPKLLFHYYDKDFNNEADTPDNFQSRRPNTSFCFLDIRSPGLGDTAMYLCATSTPDRLNTEAFFGQGTRLTVV.

J is TRBJ2-3 and V is TRBV6-4; the D gene is possibly TRBD2 (7 bases). Deletions cut 0 bases from V and 0 bases from J, with 10 bases between. CDR1 MRHNA and CDR2 SNTAGT come from the germline V gene. The CDR3 loop spans 16 amino acids. CDR3 sequence: CASSDSAGASTDTQYF. CDR3 bases: TGTGCCAGCAGTGACTCGGCGGGGGCTAGCACAGATACGCAGTATTTT.

CDR3 coding DNA: TGTGCCAGAAAGGGTGGAGGAGAGACCCAGTACTTC. Amino acids: CARKGGGETQYF. The chain joins TRBV30 to TRBJ2-5; D possibly corresponds to TRBD2 (5 bases). The CDR3 spans 12 residues. Germline assignment: CDR1 GTSNPN and CDR2 SVGIG (reference sequence). V dropped 8 bases and J dropped 4 bases, with 14 bases sitting between them.

This chain joins TRBV5-4 and TRBJ1-3; D may be TRBD1 (6 bases). The CDR3 length is 15 residues. V shed 3 bases and J shed 1 base, with 11 bases lying between them. Germline CDR1 is SGHNT and CDR2 is YYREEE (reference sequence). CDR3 sequence (DNA): TGTGCCAGCAGCTCTGGGGGACATTCTGGAAACACCATATATTTT. It translates to CASSSGGHSGNTIYF.

This rearrangement joins TRBV7-9 to TRBJ1-2; 8 positions agree with TRBD1. Germline-derived CDR1 and CDR2 are SEHNR and FQNEAQ (reference sequence). J gave up 6 bases and V 5 bases, and 11 bases lay outside the gene matches. This CDR3 has 15 residues. CDR3 sequence (DNA): TGTGCCAGCAGCGATACAGGGGGTTCATATAATGGCTACACCTTC. Translation gives CASSDTGGSYNGYTF.

The chain links TRBV9 to TRBJ2-7, with 9 bases matching TRBD2. The J segment lost 2 bases and the V segment lost 4 bases, leaving 7 bases of the junction unmatched. Looked up from germline, CDR1 is SGDLS and CDR2 is YYNGEE. CDR3 length: 15 amino acids. As DNA, the CDR3 is TGTGCCAGCAGCCAGGGGCTAGCGGGGACCTACGAGCAGTACTTC. As protein: CASSQGLAGTYEQYF.

This clone appeared a single time. The rearrangement links TRBV10-3 to TRBJ2-1, with 12 bases identical to TRBD2. CDR3 length equals 14 residues. Germline-derived CDR1 and CDR2 are ENHRY and SYGVKD. J lost 10 bases, V lost 0 bases, and 1 base had no gene match. The DNA for the CDR3 is TGTGCCATCAGTGAGTCGACTAGCGGGAGCGAGCAGTTCTTC. Translating gives CAISESTSGSEQFF.